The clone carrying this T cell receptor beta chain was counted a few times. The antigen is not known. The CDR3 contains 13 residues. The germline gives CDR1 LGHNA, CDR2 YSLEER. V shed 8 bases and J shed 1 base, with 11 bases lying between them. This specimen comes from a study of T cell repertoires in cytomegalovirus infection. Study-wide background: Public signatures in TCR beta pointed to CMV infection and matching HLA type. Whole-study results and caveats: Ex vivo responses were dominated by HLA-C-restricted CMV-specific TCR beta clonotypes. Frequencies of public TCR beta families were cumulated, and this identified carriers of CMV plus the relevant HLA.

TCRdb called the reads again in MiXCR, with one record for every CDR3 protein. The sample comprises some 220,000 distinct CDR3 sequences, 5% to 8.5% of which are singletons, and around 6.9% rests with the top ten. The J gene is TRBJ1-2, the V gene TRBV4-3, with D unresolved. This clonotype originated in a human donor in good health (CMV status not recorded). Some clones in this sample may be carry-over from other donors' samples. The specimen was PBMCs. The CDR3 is CASAGGINYGYTF. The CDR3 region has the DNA TGCGCCAGCGCGGGAGGCATTAACTATGGCTACACCTTC.